This T cell receptor beta chain appears in the sequencing data of a study of shared clonotypes between healthy human individuals. Study overall: The plates for each donor numbered three CD4 naive, three CD4 memory, two CD8 naive and one CD8 memory.

Terminally differentiated effector memory CD45RA+ cells were excluded by CCR7 positive selection of CD45RO-negative cells. Germline CDR1 is GTSNPN and CDR2 is SVGIG (reference sequence). This CDR3 spans 12 amino acids. The V end lost 2 bases, the J end lost 9 bases, and 13 bases lay between the germline ends. Clones were sequenced by immunoSEQ multiplex PCR, and TCRdb holds only the in-frame ones, with some missing. This repertoire shows about 680,000 clones, just over 90% found once; its top ten account for 24%. The sample taken for sequencing was naive CD8+ T cells sorted from blood. The source is a young man in good health. The chain employs TRBV30 and TRBJ2-5; D may correspond to TRBD1 or TRBD2 (5 bases each). This CDR3 reads CAWSPRVGAQYF. The CDR3 DNA follows: TGTGCCTGGAGTCCACGGGTGGGGGCCCAGTACTTC.